Sequencing of this TCR beta chain was carried out in a study of cytomegalovirus exposure and HLA in healthy donors. Points from the study as a whole: Later analysis suggested most CMV-associated TCR beta chains were HLA-restricted.

Comments on this clone: Its cognate antigen is unknown.

PCR used 60 Vbeta primers and 13 Jbeta primers. TCRdb's table, derived via immunoSEQ multiplex PCR, lists solely in-frame clones and lacks some. Of 95,000 to 150,000 clones listed, 77% are singletons. The CDR3 consists of 14 residues. V gave up 2 bases and J gave up 3 bases; unmatched junction bases: 5. The germline V gene has CDR1 SGHRS and CDR2 YFSETQ. Sample: PBMCs. This clonotype originated in a man aged 18 to 30 in good health and CMV-seropositive. The rearrangement joins TRBV5-1 to TRBJ2-7; 7 bases are shared with TRBD1. CDR3 amino acids: CASSFSRTGYEQYF. CDR3 coding DNA: TGCGCCAGCAGCTTTTCCAGGACAGGCTACGAGCAGTACTTC.